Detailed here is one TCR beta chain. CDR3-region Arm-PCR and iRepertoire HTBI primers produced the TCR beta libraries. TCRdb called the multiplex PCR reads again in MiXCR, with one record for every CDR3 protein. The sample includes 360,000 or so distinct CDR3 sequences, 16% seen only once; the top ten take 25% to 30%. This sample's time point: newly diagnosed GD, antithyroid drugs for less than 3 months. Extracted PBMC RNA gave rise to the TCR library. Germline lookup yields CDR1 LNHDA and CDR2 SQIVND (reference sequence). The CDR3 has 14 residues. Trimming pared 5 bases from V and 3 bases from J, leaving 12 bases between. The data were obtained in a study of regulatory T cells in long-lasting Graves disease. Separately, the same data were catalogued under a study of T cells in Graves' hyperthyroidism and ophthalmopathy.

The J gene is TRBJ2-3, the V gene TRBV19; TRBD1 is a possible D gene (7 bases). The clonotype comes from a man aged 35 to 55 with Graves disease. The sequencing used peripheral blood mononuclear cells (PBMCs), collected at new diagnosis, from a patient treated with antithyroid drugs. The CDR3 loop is CASSVRGVTDTQYF. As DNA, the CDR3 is TGTGCCAGTAGTGTCAGGGGGGTGACAGATACGCAGTATTTT.